The subject of this entry is one T cell receptor (beta chain). Its antigen has not been determined. Base qualities were left out, and no much larger clone turns up one base away. This entry belongs to a study of a mutant IDH1 vaccine in newly diagnosed glioma (dated by TCRdb to about 2021). Study-wide context: In the chemotherapy-containing groups, vaccination started alongside temozolomide cycles, whereas in patients who had radiotherapy alone it started 4-6 weeks after radiotherapy. The roughly 34 treated patients were roughly 60% male and roughly 38% female, with a mean age of roughly 42 years. Prior to enrollment, patients had been given standard therapy consisting of radiotherapy alone, temozolomide alone, or radiochemotherapy with temozolomide, with the combination given to most patients. Visit V12 was the week-35 safety follow-up and visit V13 was the week-47 end of study. Peripheral blood was collected at six visits: V03 (baseline), V05, V07, V10, V12 and V13. For exploratory analyses, longitudinal TCRB deep sequencing was carried out in around 24 treated patients wherever samples were available.

Library preparation was by the immunoSEQ multiplex PCR assay. Rearranged TCR beta chain sequences were amplified using the hsTCRB Kit according to the manufacturer's protocol. An Illumina MiSeq was used to sequence the TCRB libraries. As for the original processing: The proprietary platform of the kit vendor was used for demultiplexing, trimming and gene mapping. TCRdb provides this immuneACCESS table in a form limited to in-frame rearrangements. Some clones are lacking; in checked studies, under half of them reflect an unresolved V gene, and why the rest are absent is not known. That table is the source of V, J and clone size, and D and trimming were worked out from the DNA. The sample profile shows over 40,000 clones; around 89% of them were found once. The ten largest clones add up to less than 2% of the sample. Based on the germline V gene (reference sequence), the CDR1 and CDR2 sequences are MNHNY and SVGAGI. From cysteine to phenylalanine, the CDR3 is 16 amino acids long. Of the read, only the CDR3 DNA is kept; its 48 bases are in frame from base 1. V trim: 2 bases; J trim: 9 bases; unmatched bases: 11.

What the time point label conveys for this sample: week 35, safety follow-up. Every vaccine dose consisted of 300 ug of a 20-mer mutant IDH1 peptide in Montanide, administered subcutaneously together with topical imiquimod. Patients received eight vaccinations in weeks 1, 3, 5, 7, 11, 15, 19 and 23, corresponding to visits V03 through V10. Newly diagnosed WHO grade 3 or 4 IDH1-mutant astrocytomas showing loss of nuclear ATRX were present in the donors. The samples were drawn from NOA16, a multicentre, single-arm, open-label phase I trial in Germany that tested a mutant IDH1 peptide vaccine in humans for the first time. Genomic DNA for TCRB sequencing was extracted from EDTA blood using the DNeasy Blood and Tissue Kit. Study-wide findings and limitations: Across multiple MHC alleles, vaccine-induced immune responses were seen in around 93% of patients. According to the authors, sample limitations meant that analyses of patient blood samples could not be reproduced. No apparent relationship was observed between pseudoprogression and alterations in the top peripheral T cell clonotypes detected by TCRB sequencing. Availability determined which PBMC samples were chosen for TCRB deep sequencing.

The receptor was derived from a man aged 40-50 years with glioma. The sequence joins TRBV6-6 to TRBJ2-2; 8 junctional bases match TRBD1. The sequencing used PBMCs, collected from a glioma patient whose treatment included an IDH1 peptide vaccine. In nucleotides, the sequence is TGTGCCAGCAGTTACCCGGCGGCAGGGGGCAACCGGGAGCTGTTTTTT. Its protein reads: CASSYPAAGGNRELFF.